These 2 T cell receptor beta chains originate from one sample sequenced in a study of human T cells and chemical hapten exposure. MiXCR, applied by TCRdb to the RACE reads, yields one record per CDR3 protein. The table lists about 100,000 distinct CDR3 sequences, approximately 11% of them singletons. The time point was: patch test 1, 2 weeks after DPC sensitization. Noted treatment: therapeutic diphenylcyclopropenone sensitization with weekly scalp DPC. Material: whole blood, obtained in connection with sensitization to the hapten diphenylcyclopropenone (DPC). The source of these receptors is a woman in her forties with alopecia areata. Some clones in this sample may be carry-over from other donors' samples.

In this sample, this clonotype turned up a few times. The V call is TRBV12-3 or TRBV12-4, the J call TRBJ1-6; maybe TRBD1 (6 bases). Trimming took off 2 bases at V and 6 bases at J, with 14 bases between the two ends. The CDR3 extends over 16 amino acids. The CDR3 here is CASSLFGGAGNSPLHF. CDR3 bases: TGTGCCAGCAGTTTATTTGGGGGGGCAGGTAATTCACCCCTCCACTTT.

This clonotype was counted between two and nine times. This chain connects TRBV18 to TRBJ1-1; the D gene is possibly TRBD1 (6 bases). The V end was cut by 6 bases, the J end by 1 base, with 15 bases between. The CDR3 is 15 residues long. Germline loops: CDR1 KGHSH, CDR2 LQKENI. The CDR3 loop reads CASSGAGARNTEAFF. As DNA, the CDR3 is TGTGCCAGCTCGGGGGCGGGGGCTCGGAACACTGAAGCTTTCTTT.